The following is a T cell receptor beta chain sequence with its context. This clonotype has a handful of counts. The antigen it binds to is not known. Base qualities are not provided; no much larger clone lies one nucleotide away. The sample belongs to a study of response to subunit inactivated influenza vaccine (dated by TCRdb to the late 2010s). Describing the broader study: The study used deep quantitative T cell receptor repertoire profiling to track responses to a trivalent subunit inactivated influenza vaccine. Points the paper makes about the study in general: It was suggested by the authors that each seasonal influenza vaccination may recruit only a limited number of new T cells.

There are 13 amino acids in the CDR3, from cysteine to phenylalanine inclusive. The DNA shown is the 39-base CDR3, in frame from base 1. Taken from the germline V gene (reference sequence), the CDR1 and CDR2 loops are DFQATT and SNEGSKA. Trimming removed 6 bases from V and 4 bases from J; the gene matches leave 7 bases unexplained. Libraries came from RT-PCR. TCRdb names Illumina HiSeq 2500 as the instrument used. TCRdb cleaned the public reads at Q25 with fastp, built clones with MiXCR and kept in-frame beta chains. Rows with one shared CDR3 protein collapse into an entry with the most common genes and DNA. This sample lists under 200,000 distinct CDR3 sequences; around 12% were detected once. The top ten clones comprise around 32% of the sample. These same records also appear under a second study, on T cells expressing NK-cell markers. Per that second paper: TCR beta cDNA libraries were made by 5'RACE template switching that added a universal primer site and unique molecular identifiers. Three sorted T-cell subsets (CD3+CD56+NKG2C+, CD3+CD56+NKG2C- and CD3+CD56-NKG2C+) from several donors had their TCR beta-chain repertoires profiled. Among the eight sequenced donors, only one was HCMV-seronegative, while the other seven were HCMV-seropositive. To restrict sorting to alphabetaTCR-expressing T cells, an anti-gammadeltaTCR antibody was added in several experiments. In several donors, the dominant CD3+CD56+NKG2C+ clonotypes ranked among the top 10 CD8+ clonotypes, making up about 1.0-7.5% of CD8+ T cells. Those dominant clonotypes were again the most abundant among CD3+CD56-NKG2C+ cells in several donors, at about 28.3-65%. It remained unclear whether the expanded NKG2C-expressing T cell clones were specific for HCMV antigens. All eight donors whose samples were sequenced were randomly selected healthy volunteers, three of them men and five women. HCMV-specific IgG was detected in serum with a commercial ELISA kit to determine HCMV serostatus. Peripheral blood mononuclear cells were isolated from blood by Ficoll density gradient centrifugation. CD4+ and CD8+ T cells were isolated from PBMC by magnetic immunoseparation with Miltenyi isolation kits. Synthesis of cDNA was primed from the TCR beta constant segment and was followed by two consecutive PCR amplification steps. The libraries were sequenced on Illumina HiSeq 2000/2500, MiSeq or NextSeq, producing 2 x 150 bp reads. MIGEC was used to demultiplex reads and group reads by UMI, and MiTCR was used to assemble and quantify clonotypes. To remove erroneous sequences, TCR cDNA sequences were retained only when supported by two or more reads. The tcR package was used for downstream repertoire analysis, and clonotypes were matched between fractions using CDR3 nucleotide sequence together with V segment. VDJmatch was used to annotate antigen specificity against VDJdb, with one amino acid substitution allowed in CDR3.

The sample was CD8+ T cells sorted from PBMCs, taken less than 13 days after vaccination. The receptor comes from a man aged 50 to 59 who received an inactivated influenza vaccine. Donor details come from another sample of the same person, matched by shared clones. The rearrangement combines TRBV20-1 with TRBJ2-7; 9 junctional bases match TRBD2. The DNA sequence follows: TGCAGTGCCCGTCGCGGGGGGGTGTACGAGCAGTACTTC. Translated, this gives CSARRGGVYEQYF.